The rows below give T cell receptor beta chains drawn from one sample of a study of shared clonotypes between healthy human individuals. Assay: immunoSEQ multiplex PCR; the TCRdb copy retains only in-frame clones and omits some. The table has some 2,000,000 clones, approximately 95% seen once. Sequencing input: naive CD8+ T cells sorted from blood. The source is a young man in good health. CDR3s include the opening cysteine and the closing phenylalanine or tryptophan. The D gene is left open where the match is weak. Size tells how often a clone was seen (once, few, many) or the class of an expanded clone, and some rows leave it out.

CDR3 protein: CASSLGRSSLASPLHF
CDR3 DNA: TGTGCCAGCAGCTTGGGCAGGTCATCCCTAGCGTCACCCCTCCACTTT
CDR3 length: 16
D gene: -
V gene: TRBV5-4
J gene: TRBJ1-6
clone size: -

CDR3 protein: CASSSLGSYEQYF
CDR3 DNA: TGTGCCAGCAGTTCCCTGGGCAGTTACGAGCAGTACTTC
CDR3 length: 13
D gene: -
V gene: TRBV27
J gene: TRBJ2-7
clone size: once

CDR3 protein: CASSLLPGHQFYEQYF
CDR3 DNA: TGCGCCAGCAGCCTCCTCCCGGGGCATCAATTCTACGAGCAGTACTTC
CDR3 length: 16
D gene: -
V gene: TRBV4-1
J gene: TRBJ2-7
clone size: -

CDR3 protein: CSVTVGNTEAFF
CDR3 DNA: TGCAGCGTTACCGTAGGGAACACTGAAGCTTTCTTT
CDR3 length: 12
D gene: -
V gene: TRBV29-1
J gene: TRBJ1-1
clone size: -

CDR3 protein: CASSPPGADYGYTF
CDR3 DNA: TGTGCCAGTAGTCCTCCAGGCGCGGACTATGGCTACACCTTC
CDR3 length: 14
D gene: -
V gene: TRBV19
J gene: TRBJ1-2
clone size: -

CDR3 protein: CASSLAWATEAFF
CDR3 DNA: TGTGCCAGCAGCTTAGCGTGGGCCACTGAAGCTTTCTTT
CDR3 length: 13
D gene: -
V gene: TRBV7-8
J gene: TRBJ1-1
clone size: -

CDR3 protein: CASGLVGRESLLNEQFF
CDR3 DNA: TGTGCTAGTGGTTTGGTAGGGCGGGAGTCCTTATTAAATGAGCAGTTCTTC
CDR3 length: 17
D gene: TRBD2
V gene: TRBV12-5
J gene: TRBJ2-1
clone size: -

CDR3 protein: CASSPGQGGNQPQHF
CDR3 DNA: TGCGCCAGCAGCCCAGGACAGGGAGGAAATCAGCCCCAGCATTTT
CDR3 length: 15
D gene: TRBD1
V gene: TRBV10-2
J gene: TRBJ1-5
clone size: once

CDR3 protein: CASRRSNTEAFF
CDR3 DNA: TGTGCCAGCAGGAGGAGTAACACTGAAGCTTTCTTT
CDR3 length: 12
D gene: -
V gene: TRBV2
J gene: TRBJ1-1
clone size: -

CDR3 protein: CASSFRSATGELFF
CDR3 DNA: TGCGCCAGCAGCTTTCGGTCGGCGACCGGGGAGCTGTTTTTT
CDR3 length: 14
D gene: -
V gene: TRBV5-1
J gene: TRBJ2-2
clone size: -

CDR3 protein: CASSLFGWDYGYTF
CDR3 DNA: TGTGCCAGCAGTTTGTTCGGGTGGGACTATGGCTACACCTTC
CDR3 length: 14
D gene: -
V gene: TRBV28
J gene: TRBJ1-2
clone size: -

CDR3 protein: CASSRVTGGLMEAFF
CDR3 DNA: TGTGCCAGCAGCCGAGTAACGGGCGGGTTGATGGAAGCTTTCTTT
CDR3 length: 15
D gene: -
V gene: TRBV14
J gene: TRBJ1-1
clone size: -

CDR3 protein: CASSPVAYQNEKLFF
CDR3 DNA: TGTGCCAGCAGTCCAGTAGCCTACCAGAATGAAAAACTGTTTTTT
CDR3 length: 15
D gene: -
V gene: TRBV6-6
J gene: TRBJ1-4
clone size: -

CDR3 protein: CASSPWGTSGRNEQFF
CDR3 DNA: TGTGCCAGCAGCCCGTGGGGGACTAGCGGCAGAAATGAGCAGTTCTTC
CDR3 length: 16
D gene: TRBD2
V gene: TRBV13
J gene: TRBJ2-1
clone size: -

CDR3 protein: CASSYSVAGGYNEQFF
CDR3 DNA: TGTGCCAGCAGTTACTCGGTAGCGGGAGGGTACAATGAGCAGTTCTTC
CDR3 length: 16
D gene: TRBD2
V gene: TRBV6-5
J gene: TRBJ2-1
clone size: -

CDR3 protein: CASRFGRGGPDTQYF
CDR3 DNA: TGTGCCAGCAGGTTCGGGCGGGGGGGCCCAGATACGCAGTATTTT
CDR3 length: 15
D gene: TRBD2
V gene: TRBV5-4
J gene: TRBJ2-3
clone size: once

CDR3 protein: CASSIGAGHEQYF
CDR3 DNA: TGTGCCAGTAGCATAGGGGCAGGGCACGAGCAGTACTTC
CDR3 length: 13
D gene: -
V gene: TRBV19
J gene: TRBJ2-7
clone size: -

CDR3 protein: CASSVTGGVGEQFF
CDR3 DNA: TGTGCCAGCAGCGTGACAGGGGGAGTAGGGGAGCAGTTCTTC
CDR3 length: 14
D gene: TRBD1
V gene: TRBV5-8
J gene: TRBJ2-1
clone size: once

CDR3 protein: CAISAPQGGSYNEQFF
CDR3 DNA: TGTGCCATCAGTGCACCCCAGGGTGGCTCCTACAATGAGCAGTTCTTC
CDR3 length: 16
D gene: -
V gene: TRBV10-3
J gene: TRBJ2-1
clone size: -

CDR3 protein: CASSQEFSPRVLTGWMNTEAFF
CDR3 DNA: TGTGCCAGCAGCCAAGAATTTTCGCCACGAGTCTTGACCGGTTGGATGAACACTGAAGCTTTCTTT
CDR3 length: 22
D gene: -
V gene: TRBV14
J gene: TRBJ1-1
clone size: -

CDR3 protein: CASGFQGNQPQHF
CDR3 DNA: TGTGCTAGTGGTTTCCAGGGCAATCAGCCCCAGCATTTT
CDR3 length: 13
D gene: -
V gene: TRBV12-5
J gene: TRBJ1-5
clone size: -

CDR3 protein: CANLRSHLYEQYF
CDR3 DNA: TGTGCCAACCTCCGGTCCCACCTTTACGAGCAGTACTTC
CDR3 length: 13
D gene: -
V gene: TRBV11-2
J gene: TRBJ2-7
clone size: -

CDR3 protein: CASSVGSASGNTIYF
CDR3 DNA: TGTGCCAGCAGCGTAGGATCGGCCTCTGGAAACACCATATATTTT
CDR3 length: 15
D gene: -
V gene: TRBV9
J gene: TRBJ1-3
clone size: -

CDR3 protein: CASSLVDDEQYF
CDR3 DNA: TGTGCCAGCAGCTTAGTAGACGACGAGCAGTACTTC
CDR3 length: 12
D gene: -
V gene: TRBV7-8
J gene: TRBJ2-7
clone size: -

CDR3 protein: CASSQDGNSNQPQHF
CDR3 DNA: TGTGCCAGCAGTCAAGACGGGAATAGCAATCAGCCCCAGCATTTT
CDR3 length: 15
D gene: -
V gene: TRBV6-5
J gene: TRBJ1-5
clone size: -

CDR3 protein: CASTATGNYGYTF
CDR3 DNA: TGTGCCAGCACCGCGACAGGGAACTATGGCTACACCTTC
CDR3 length: 13
D gene: TRBD1
V gene: TRBV11-2
J gene: TRBJ1-2
clone size: -

CDR3 protein: CAWSEAGDYGYTF
CDR3 DNA: TGTGCCTGGAGTGAGGCAGGGGACTATGGCTACACCTTC
CDR3 length: 13
D gene: -
V gene: TRBV30
J gene: TRBJ1-2
clone size: -

CDR3 protein: CASSPQTSGSRTDTQYF
CDR3 DNA: TGTGCCAGCAGCCCACAGACTAGCGGGAGTAGGACAGATACGCAGTATTTT
CDR3 length: 17
D gene: TRBD2
V gene: TRBV7-9
J gene: TRBJ2-3
clone size: -

CDR3 protein: CASSPSGLAGTGELFF
CDR3 DNA: TGTGCCAGCAGCCCCTCGGGCCTAGCGGGAACCGGGGAGCTGTTTTTT
CDR3 length: 16
D gene: TRBD2
V gene: TRBV9
J gene: TRBJ2-2
clone size: -

CDR3 protein: CAISDVPGELFF
CDR3 DNA: TGTGCCATCAGCGATGTCCCCGGGGAGCTGTTTTTT
CDR3 length: 12
D gene: -
V gene: TRBV10-3
J gene: TRBJ2-2
clone size: -

CDR3 protein: CASSLTGTGITEAFF
CDR3 DNA: TGTGCCAGCAGTTTAACCGGGACAGGGATCACTGAAGCTTTCTTT
CDR3 length: 15
D gene: TRBD1
V gene: TRBV27
J gene: TRBJ1-1
clone size: -